Listed below are T cell receptor beta chains from one sample, sequenced in a study of response to subunit inactivated influenza vaccine. Via MiXCR, TCRdb re-called the RT-PCR reads, giving one row per CDR3 protein. This table has approximately 520,000 distinct CDR3 sequences, 25% appearing once. The material was CD4+ T cells sorted from PBMCs, obtained more than 4 days after vaccination. The origin of the receptors is a man in his fifties or sixties who received an inactivated influenza vaccine. The CDR3 runs from the conserved cysteine through the conserved F or W. D genes are given only for firm matches. Size is omitted from some rows. Given values are once, few, many or a class for expanded clones.

TRBV20-1	.	.	TRBJ2-3	TGCAGTGCTAGAGAGAGCGGGTTCGGGGATACGCAGTATTTT	CSARESGFGDTQYF
TRBV5-1	TRBD1	.	TRBJ2-5	TGCGCCAGCAGCATTTCATCGGGACAGGGATCGGAGACCCAGTACTTC	CASSISSGQGSETQYF
TRBV12-3/TRBV12-4	.	.	TRBJ2-7	TGTGCCAGCAGTGCGGCGACTTCCTACGAGCAGTACTTC	CASSAATSYEQYF
TRBV20-1	TRBD2	few	TRBJ2-5	TGCAGTGCTAGAGACCTAGCGGGGTTACCGACCCAGTACTTC	CSARDLAGLPTQYF
TRBV5-1	TRBD2	.	TRBJ2-3	TGCGCCAGCAGCCCCGGGGGGGCTTTGGTGGATACGCAGTATTTT	CASSPGGALVDTQYF
TRBV7-9	.	.	TRBJ2-7	TGTGCCAGCAGCTTAGTCTCCGGTCTCCCAGTCGACGAGCAGTACTTC	CASSLVSGLPVDEQYF
TRBV20-1	.	.	TRBJ2-1	TGCAGTGCTAGAGAGACAAACTTGGGTGAGCAGTTCTTC	CSARETNLGEQFF
TRBV20-1	TRBD2	.	TRBJ2-5	TGCAGTGCTAGCATGGGACTAGCGGAAGAGACCCAGTACTTC	CSASMGLAEETQYF
TRBV6-2/TRBV6-3	.	.	TRBJ2-2	TGTGCCAGCAAGGAGAACACCGGGGAGCTGTTTTTT	CASKENTGELFF
TRBV29-1	.	.	TRBJ2-2	TGCAGCGTTCCTAGTTCGAACACCGGGGAGCTGTTTTTT	CSVPSSNTGELFF
TRBV2	TRBD1	.	TRBJ1-6	TGTGCCAGCAGTGAAGGACAGGGAGGCTATAATTCACCCCTCCACTTT	CASSEGQGGYNSPLHF
TRBV29-1	.	.	TRBJ2-5	TGCAGCGTTGGGGGAGGGGGTCGGGAGACCCAGTACTTC	CSVGGGGRETQYF
TRBV12-3/TRBV12-4	TRBD2	.	TRBJ2-1	TGTGCCAGCAGTCCGGGACTAGCGGGACCTAGATTCTTC	CASSPGLAGPRFF
TRBV4-3	.	.	TRBJ1-2	TGCGCCAGCAGCCAGGAGTTCCAAAAGCAGGGAGGTGGCTACACCTTC	CASSQEFQKQGGGYTF
TRBV12-3/TRBV12-4	.	few	TRBJ2-2	TGTGCCAGCAGTCGGGGAGGGGGTGGCGGGGAGCTGTTTTTT	CASSRGGGGGELFF
TRBV2	.	.	TRBJ2-7	TGTGCCACGGAAAGAGGGACCGGGTACGAGCAGTACTTC	CATERGTGYEQYF
TRBV5-1	TRBD1	few	TRBJ2-2	TGCGCCAGCAGCGGAAGGACAGGGGCCACCGGGGAGCTGTTTTTT	CASSGRTGATGELFF
TRBV5-1	TRBD2	.	TRBJ2-3	TGCGCCAGCAGCTTGGGAGTATCGGCGGGAGTTGTGACAGATACGCAGTATTTT	CASSLGVSAGVVTDTQYF
TRBV24-1	TRBD2	few	TRBJ2-5	TGTGCCACCAGTGACACAGCGGGGGGAGAGACCCAGTACTTC	CATSDTAGGETQYF
TRBV7-9	TRBD2	few	TRBJ2-1	TGTGCCAGCAGCTTAGCTGGCGGGGGGGCTAATGAGCAGTTCTTC	CASSLAGGGANEQFF
TRBV6-2/TRBV6-3	.	.	TRBJ1-5	TGTGCCAGCAGTATGGGGGGCCCAAATCAGCCCCAGCATTTT	CASSMGGPNQPQHF